These 2 T cell receptor beta chains originate from one sample sequenced in a study of blood T cell dynamics during melanoma immunotherapy. Some clones are missing from TCRdb's copy, which holds only in-frame ones; the method was immunoSEQ multiplex PCR. The table has some 14,000 clones, just over 85% seen once. The time point was: week 3, after first cycle of checkpoint inhibitor. The sample here was blood, taken from a patient treated with checkpoint blockade. Receptors were obtained from a human donor with melanoma.

This rearrangement joins TRBV29-1 to TRBJ1-2, with 12 bases aligning to TRBD1. Germline V gene sequence: CDR1 SQVTM, CDR2 ANQGSEA. The CDR3 is made up of 13 amino acids. With 3 bases clipped from V and 6 bases from J, the junction kept 2 bases outside the gene matches. The CDR3 region is CSVEGQGANGYTF. DNA for the CDR3: TGCAGCGTTGAGGGACAGGGGGCCAATGGCTACACCTTC.

The V and J genes are TRBV2 and TRBJ2-5, with D possibly TRBD1 on 6 matching bases. Germline lookup yields CDR1 SNHLY and CDR2 FYNNEI. CDR3 length: 15 residues. Trimming took 7 bases from V and 0 from J, leaving 15 bases between them. CDR3 bases: TGTGCCAGCAAATCGGACAGCGTGTACCAAGAGACCCAGTACTTC. Translated: CASKSDSVYQETQYF.